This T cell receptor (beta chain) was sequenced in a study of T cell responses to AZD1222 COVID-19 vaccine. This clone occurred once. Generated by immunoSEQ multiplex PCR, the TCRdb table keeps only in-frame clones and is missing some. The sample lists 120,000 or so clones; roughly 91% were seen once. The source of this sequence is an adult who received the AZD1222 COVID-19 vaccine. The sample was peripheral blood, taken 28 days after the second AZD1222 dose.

The CDR3 coding sequence is TGTGCCAGCAGTTTAGGACGGGGAAGCTCCTACGAGCAGTACTTC. Translation gives CASSLGRGSSYEQYF. V is TRBV27 and J is TRBJ2-7; D might be TRBD2 (5 bases). CDR1 MNHEY and CDR2 SMNVEV come from the germline V gene (reference sequence). V dropped 2 bases and J dropped 0 bases, with 11 bases sitting between them. The CDR3 length is 15 residues.